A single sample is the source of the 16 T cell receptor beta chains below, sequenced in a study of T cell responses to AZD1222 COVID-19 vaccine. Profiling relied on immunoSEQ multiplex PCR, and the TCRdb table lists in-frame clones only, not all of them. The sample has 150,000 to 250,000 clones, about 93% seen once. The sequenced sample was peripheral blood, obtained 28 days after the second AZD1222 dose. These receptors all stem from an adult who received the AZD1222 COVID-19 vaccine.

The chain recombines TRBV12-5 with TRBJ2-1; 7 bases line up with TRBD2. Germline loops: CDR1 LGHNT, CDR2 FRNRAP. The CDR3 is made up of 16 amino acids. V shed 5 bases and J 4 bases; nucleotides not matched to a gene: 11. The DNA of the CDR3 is TGTGCTAGTGGTCCTCTAGGGAGGGGTTTTTACAATGAGCAGTTCTTC. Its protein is CASGPLGRGFYNEQFF.

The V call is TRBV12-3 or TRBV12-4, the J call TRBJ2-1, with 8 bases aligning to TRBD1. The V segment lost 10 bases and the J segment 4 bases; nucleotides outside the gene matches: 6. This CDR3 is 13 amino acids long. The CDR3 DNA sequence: TGTGCCACGGGGACAGGCCTATACAATGAGCAGTTCTTC. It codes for CATGTGLYNEQFF.

The CDR3 DNA is TGCGCCAGCAGCCAATTTTGGGGGTCTGGAAACACCATATATTTT. Its protein product is CASSQFWGSGNTIYF. V and J are TRBV4-3 and TRBJ1-3; weak D call: TRBD1 (5 bases). V was shortened by 2 bases and J by 1 base, with 9 bases between the two germline ends. This CDR3 contains 15 residues. CDR1 LGHNA and CDR2 YSLEER come from the germline V gene.

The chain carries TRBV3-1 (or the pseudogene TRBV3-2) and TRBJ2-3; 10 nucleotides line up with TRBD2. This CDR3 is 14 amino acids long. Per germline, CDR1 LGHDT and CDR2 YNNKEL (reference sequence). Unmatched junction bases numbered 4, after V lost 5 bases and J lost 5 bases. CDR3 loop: CASSLAGGEDTQYF. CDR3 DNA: TGTGCCAGCAGCTTAGCGGGGGGAGAAGATACGCAGTATTTT.

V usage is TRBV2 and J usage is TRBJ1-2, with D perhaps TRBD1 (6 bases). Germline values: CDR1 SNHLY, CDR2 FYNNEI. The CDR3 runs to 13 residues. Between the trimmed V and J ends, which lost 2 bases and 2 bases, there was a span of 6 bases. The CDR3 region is CASSEQGNYGYTF. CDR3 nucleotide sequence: TGTGCCAGCAGTGAACAGGGGAACTATGGCTACACCTTC. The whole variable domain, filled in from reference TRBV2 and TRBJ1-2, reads EPEVTQTPSHQVTQMGQEVILRCVPISNHLYFYWYRQILGQKVEFLVSFYNNEISEKSEIFDDQFSVERPDGSNFTLKIRSTKLEDSAMYFCASSEQGNYGYTFGSGTRLTVV.

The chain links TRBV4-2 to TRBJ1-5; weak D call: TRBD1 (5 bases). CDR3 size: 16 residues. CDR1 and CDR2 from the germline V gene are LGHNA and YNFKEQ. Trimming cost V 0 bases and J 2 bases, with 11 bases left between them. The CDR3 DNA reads TGTGCCAGCAGCCAAGAAGCAAGGGGCGGCAATCAGCCCCAGCATTTT. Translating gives CASSQEARGGNQPQHF.

The CDR3 sequence is CASRTGQGRLDTQYF. CDR3 DNA sequence: TGTGCCAGCAGGACGGGACAGGGAAGACTGGATACGCAGTATTTT. The chain links TRBV6-5 to TRBJ2-3; TRBD1 matches 9 bases. Germline assignment: CDR1 MNHEY and CDR2 SVGAGI. Trimming cost V 6 bases and J 6 bases; bases outside gene matches: 10. This CDR3 region has 15 residues.

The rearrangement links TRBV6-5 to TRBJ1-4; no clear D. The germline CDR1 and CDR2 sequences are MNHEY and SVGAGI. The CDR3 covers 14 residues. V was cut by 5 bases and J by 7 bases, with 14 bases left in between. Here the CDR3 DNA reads TGTGCCAGCAGTCCACTCAGAGTTAGTGAAAAACTGTTTTTT. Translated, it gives CASSPLRVSEKLFF.

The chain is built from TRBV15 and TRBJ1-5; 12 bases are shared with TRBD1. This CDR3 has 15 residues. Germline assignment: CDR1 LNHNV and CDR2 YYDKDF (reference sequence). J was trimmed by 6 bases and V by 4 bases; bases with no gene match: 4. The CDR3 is CATSKGQGASQPQHF. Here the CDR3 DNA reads TGTGCCACCAGCAAGGGACAGGGGGCGAGTCAGCCCCAGCATTTT.

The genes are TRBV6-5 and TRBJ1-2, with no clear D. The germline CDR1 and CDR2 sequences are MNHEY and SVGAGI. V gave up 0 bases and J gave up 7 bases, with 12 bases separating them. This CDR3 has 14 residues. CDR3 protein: CASSYSLGYGGYTF. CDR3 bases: TGTGCCAGCAGTTACTCGCTGGGATACGGTGGCTACACCTTC.

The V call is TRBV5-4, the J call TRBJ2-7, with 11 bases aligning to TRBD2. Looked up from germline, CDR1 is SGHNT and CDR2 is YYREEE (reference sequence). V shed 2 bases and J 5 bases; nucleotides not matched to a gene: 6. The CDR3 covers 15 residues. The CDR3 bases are TGTGCCAGCAGCTTTGCTAGCGGGGGGATCGACGAGCAGTACTTC. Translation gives CASSFASGGIDEQYF.

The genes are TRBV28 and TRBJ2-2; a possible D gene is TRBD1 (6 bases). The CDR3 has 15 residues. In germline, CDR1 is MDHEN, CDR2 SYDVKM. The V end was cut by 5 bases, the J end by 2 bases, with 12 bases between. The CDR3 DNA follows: TGTGCCAGCAGTCTGGGACACCTTAACACCGGGGAGCTGTTTTTT. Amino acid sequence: CASSLGHLNTGELFF.

CDR3 in amino acids: CASSSPGAGFSYEQYF. CDR3 in DNA: TGTGCCAGCAGTTCCCCGGGGGCGGGCTTTTCCTACGAGCAGTACTTC. The rearrangement links TRBV6-2 or TRBV6-3 to TRBJ2-7; D is perhaps TRBD1 or TRBD2 (6 bases each). Germline CDR1 MNHEY, CDR2 SVGEGT. This CDR3 is 16 amino acids long. V lost 4 bases and J lost 1, with 17 bases in between.

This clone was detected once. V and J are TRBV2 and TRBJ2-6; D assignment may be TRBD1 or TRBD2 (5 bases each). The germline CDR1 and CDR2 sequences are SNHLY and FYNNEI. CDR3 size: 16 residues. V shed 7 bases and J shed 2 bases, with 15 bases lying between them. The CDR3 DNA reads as TGTGCCAGCACCCCCTCGGGGCTCCCTGGGGCCAACGTCCTGACTTTC. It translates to CASTPSGLPGANVLTF.

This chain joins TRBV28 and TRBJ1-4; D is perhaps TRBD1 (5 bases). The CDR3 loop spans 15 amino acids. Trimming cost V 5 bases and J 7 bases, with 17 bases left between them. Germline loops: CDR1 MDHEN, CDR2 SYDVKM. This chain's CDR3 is CASSAAGTITEKLFF. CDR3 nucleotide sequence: TGTGCCAGCAGTGCAGCCGGGACTATCACTGAAAAACTGTTTTTT.

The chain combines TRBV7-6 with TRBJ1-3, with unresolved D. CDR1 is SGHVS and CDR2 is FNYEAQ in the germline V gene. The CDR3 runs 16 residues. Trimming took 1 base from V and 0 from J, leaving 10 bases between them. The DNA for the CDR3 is TGTGCCAGCAGCTTAGGCCTCGGGTCCTCTGGAAACACCATATATTTT. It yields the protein CASSLGLGSSGNTIYF.